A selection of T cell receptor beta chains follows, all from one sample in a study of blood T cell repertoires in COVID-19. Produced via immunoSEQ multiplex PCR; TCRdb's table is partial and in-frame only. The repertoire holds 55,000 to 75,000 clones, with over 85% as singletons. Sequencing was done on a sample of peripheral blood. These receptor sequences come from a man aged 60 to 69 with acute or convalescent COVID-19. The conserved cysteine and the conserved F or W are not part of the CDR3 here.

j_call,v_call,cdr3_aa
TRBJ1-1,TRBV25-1,ASAKTGLATSEAF
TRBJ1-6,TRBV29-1,SVGAGHNSPLH
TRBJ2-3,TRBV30,AWSDQAGGVDTQY
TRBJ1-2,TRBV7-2,ASSLAPGPFYGYT
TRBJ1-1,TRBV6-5,ASSYSRGTEAF
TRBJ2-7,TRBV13,ASSYTGIEWEQY
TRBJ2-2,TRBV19,ASTIGTGKAGELF
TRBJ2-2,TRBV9,ASRFGTGYTGELF
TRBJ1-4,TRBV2,ASSERATNEKLF
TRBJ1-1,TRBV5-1,ASSGGQGSEAF
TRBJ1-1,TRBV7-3,ASSLINSVNTEAF
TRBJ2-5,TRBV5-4,ASSLGLAGAQETQY
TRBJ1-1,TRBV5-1,ASSLRQNTEAF
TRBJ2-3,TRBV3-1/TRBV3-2,ASSHRGMRGTDTQY
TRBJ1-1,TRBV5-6,ASSRYQVNTEAF
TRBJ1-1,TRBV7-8,ASSLVGRGNTEAF
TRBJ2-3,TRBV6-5,ASRVTASTDTQY
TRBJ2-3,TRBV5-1,ASSQERGSTDTQY